What follows is one TCR beta chain and its context. Its specificity is unknown. This sample was included in a study of cytotoxic CD8 clonotypes in ibrutinib-treated CLL. Whole-study results and caveats: Clonality, elevated at ibrutinib response, dropped back toward baseline at progression. With treatment, public clonotypes, which were uncommon, either contracted or remained stable.

The table came from immunoSEQ multiplex PCR; TCRdb's copy has only in-frame clones and leaves some out. The sample records approximately 320,000 clones, under 70% being singletons. CDR1 SGHNT and CDR2 YYREEE come from the germline V gene (reference sequence). V lost 4 bases and J lost 0; bases outside the gene matches: 9. This CDR3 comprises 17 residues. The chain recombines TRBV5-4 with TRBJ2-5; 10 positions agree with TRBD2. This sample comprised PBMCs, obtained after 36 months of ibrutinib treatment. The sequence was collected from a human donor with chronic lymphocytic leukemia. CDR3 sequence (DNA): TGTGCCAGCAGCCTGAAATTTAGCGGGGGGTACCAAGAGACCCAGTACTTC. Residues: CASSLKFSGGYQETQYF.